These 7 T cell receptor beta chains originate from one sample sequenced in a study of T-cell reconstitution after alpha-beta-depleted transplantation in children. It was with unique molecular identifiers that the TCRbeta library was prepared. One entry per CDR3 protein, called by TCRdb with MiXCR from the PCR reads. The data show roughly 500,000 distinct CDR3 sequences, roughly a tenth seen once. Specimen: PBMCs, collected before TCRalphabeta/CD19-depleted stem cell transplant. These receptors were collected from a child aged 2 to 15 with inherited bone marrow failure, due to receive a stem cell transplant.

The sample holds many counts of this clonotype. V is TRBV29-1 and J is TRBJ2-1; the D gene is possibly TRBD2 (5 bases). Germline assignment: CDR1 SQVTM and CDR2 ANQGSEA. The V end was cut by 4 bases, the J end by 6 bases, with 10 bases between. There are 12 residues in the CDR3. DNA for the CDR3: TGCAGCGTTGCGGGGTTAATCAATGAGCAGTTCTTC. Translation gives CSVAGLINEQFF.

Concerning this clonotype itself: A much larger clonotype is one base distant, so this may be a read error. V usage is TRBV29-1 and J usage is TRBJ1-1; 12 positions agree with TRBD1. Germline CDR1 reads SQVTM; CDR2 reads ANQGSEA. The CDR3 covers 15 residues. The CDR3 loop reads CCVEAPGQGAAEAFF. DNA of the CDR3: TGCTGCGTTGAGGCACCGGGACAGGGGGCTGCGGAAGCTTTCTTT.

This chain connects TRBV5-1 to TRBJ2-1, with 7 bases identical to TRBD2. The germline CDR1 and CDR2 sequences are SGHRS and YFSETQ. The CDR3 consists of 15 residues. J was trimmed by 6 bases and V by 0 bases; bases with no gene match: 6. The CDR3 nucleotides are TGCGCCAGCAGCTTGGATCCGGGAGGATTCAATGAGCAGTTCTTC. Protein: CASSLDPGGFNEQFF.

There are a few counts of this clonotype. This rearrangement joins TRBV7-2 to TRBJ2-7; 7 nucleotides agree with TRBD2. Germline assignment: CDR1 SGHTA and CDR2 FQGNSA. The CDR3 length is 15 residues. The ends lost 0 bases at V and 4 bases at J; junction bases unmatched: 6. This chain's CDR3 is CASSLAGTILYEQYF. CDR3 sequence (DNA): TGTGCCAGCAGCTTAGCCGGGACTATTCTTTACGAGCAGTACTTC.

This clonotype was recorded at least ten times. The J gene is TRBJ2-7, the V gene TRBV20-1; a possible D gene is TRBD1 (6 bases). The germline CDR1 and CDR2 sequences are DFQATT and SNEGSKA (reference sequence). This CDR3 contains 14 residues. V was cut by 2 bases and J by 2 bases, with 13 bases left in between. CDR3 amino acids: CSARITTGPYEQYF. CDR3 in DNA: TGCAGTGCTAGAATTACGACAGGTCCCTACGAGCAGTACTTC.

This clonotype was recorded at least ten times. CDR3 DNA sequence: TGTGCCAGCAGCTCCGGTCTAGCGGGAATCTACGAGCAGTACTTC. Encoded protein: CASSSGLAGIYEQYF. The V and J genes are TRBV7-9 and TRBJ2-7; 9 bases map to TRBD2. Germline V gene lookup returns CDR1 SEHNR and CDR2 FQNEAQ (reference sequence). The CDR3 consists of 15 residues. J lost 3 bases, V lost 4 bases, and 7 bases had no gene match. Looking up the rest from reference TRBV7-9 and TRBJ2-7 gives the full variable domain: DTGVSQNPRHKITKRGQNVTFRCDPISEHNRLYWYRQTLGQGPEFLTYFQNEAQLEKSRLLSDRFSAERPKGSFSTLEIQRTEQGDSAMYLCASSSGLAGIYEQYFGPGTRLTVT.

This clonotype was seen repeatedly, ten times or more. As DNA, the CDR3 is TGCGCCAGCAGCCAAGAAAGATTTATGAACACTGAAGCTTTCTTT. Translated, it gives CASSQERFMNTEAFF. The chain has TRBV4-3 and TRBJ1-1; unclear D gene. The germline V gene has CDR1 LGHNA and CDR2 YSLEER. Deletions cut 0 bases from V and 0 bases from J, with 8 bases between. The CDR3 has 15 amino acids.